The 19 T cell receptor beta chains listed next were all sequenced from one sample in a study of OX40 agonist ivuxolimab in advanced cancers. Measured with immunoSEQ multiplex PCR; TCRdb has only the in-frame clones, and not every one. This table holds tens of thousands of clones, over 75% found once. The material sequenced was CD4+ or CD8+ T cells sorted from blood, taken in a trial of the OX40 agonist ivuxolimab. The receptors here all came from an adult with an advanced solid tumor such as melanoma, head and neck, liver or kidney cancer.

The DNA of the CDR3 is TGTGCCAGCAGCTCCCCGACAGTCTCTGGGGCCAACGTCCTGACTTTC. Amino acid sequence: CASSSPTVSGANVLTF. The V and J genes are TRBV7-2 and TRBJ2-6, with D possibly being TRBD1 (5 bases). CDR1 is SGHTA and CDR2 is FQGNSA in the germline V gene. The CDR3 consists of 16 residues. V was pared by 4 bases and J by 0 bases, with 10 bases between.

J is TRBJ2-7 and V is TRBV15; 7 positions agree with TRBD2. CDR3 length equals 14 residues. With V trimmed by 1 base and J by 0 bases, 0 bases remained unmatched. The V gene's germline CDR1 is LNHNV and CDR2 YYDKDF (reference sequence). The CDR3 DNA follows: TGTGCCACCAGCAGAGGCGGGAGCTCCTACGAGCAGTACTTC. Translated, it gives CATSRGGSSYEQYF.

The CDR3: CASAGTSSYNEQFF. In DNA form, the CDR3 reads TGTGCCAGCGCCGGGACTAGTTCCTACAATGAGCAGTTCTTC. The chain joins TRBV11-2 to TRBJ2-1, with 8 bases aligning to TRBD2. The CDR3 contains 14 residues. The V and J ends lost 8 bases and 1 base, in that order; junction bases with no gene match: 4. Germline CDR1 and CDR2: SGHAT and FQNNGV. Combining the CDR3 with reference TRBV11-2 and TRBJ2-1 gives the whole variable domain EAGVAQSPRYKIIEKRQSVAFWCNPISGHATLYWYQQILGQGPKLLIQFQNNGVVDDSQLPKDRFSAERLKGVDSTLKIQPAKLEDSAVYLCASAGTSSYNEQFFGPGTRLTVL.

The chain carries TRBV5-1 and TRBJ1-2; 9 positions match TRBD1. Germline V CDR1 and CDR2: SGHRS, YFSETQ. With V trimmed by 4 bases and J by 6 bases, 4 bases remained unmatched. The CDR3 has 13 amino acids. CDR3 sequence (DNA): TGCGCCAGCAGCCGGACAGGGGACCATGGCTACACCTTC. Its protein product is CASSRTGDHGYTF.

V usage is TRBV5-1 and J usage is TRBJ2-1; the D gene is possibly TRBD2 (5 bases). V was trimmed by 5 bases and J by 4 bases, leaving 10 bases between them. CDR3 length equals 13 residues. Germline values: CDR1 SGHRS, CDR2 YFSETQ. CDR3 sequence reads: CASSLGMYNEQFF. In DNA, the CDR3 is TGCGCCAGCAGTCTCGGGATGTACAATGAGCAGTTCTTC.

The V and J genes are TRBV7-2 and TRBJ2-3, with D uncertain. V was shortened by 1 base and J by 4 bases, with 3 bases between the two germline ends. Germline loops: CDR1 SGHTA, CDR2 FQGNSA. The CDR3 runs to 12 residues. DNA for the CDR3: TGTGCCAGCAGCTTAGTGGCAGATACGCAGTATTTT. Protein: CASSLVADTQYF.

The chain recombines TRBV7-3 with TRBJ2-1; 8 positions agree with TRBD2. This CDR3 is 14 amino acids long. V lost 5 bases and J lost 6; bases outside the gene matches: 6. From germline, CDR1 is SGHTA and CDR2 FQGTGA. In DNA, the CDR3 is TGTGCCAGCAGCCCCCTCGGGGGGGGCAATGAGCAGTTCTTC. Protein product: CASSPLGGGNEQFF.

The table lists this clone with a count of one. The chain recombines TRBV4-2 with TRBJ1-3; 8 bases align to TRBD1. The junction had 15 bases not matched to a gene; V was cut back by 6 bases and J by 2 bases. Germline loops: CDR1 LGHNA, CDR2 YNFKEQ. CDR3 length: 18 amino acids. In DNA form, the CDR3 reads TGTGCCAGCAGTTTGGCGCAAGTCATACAGGGGGCTGGAAACACCATATATTTT. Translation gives CASSLAQVIQGAGNTIYF.

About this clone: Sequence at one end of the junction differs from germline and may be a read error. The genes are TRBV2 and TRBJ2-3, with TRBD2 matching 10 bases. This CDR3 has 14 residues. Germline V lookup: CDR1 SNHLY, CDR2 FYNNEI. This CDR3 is CASSEAGGTDTQYF. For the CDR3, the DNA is TGTGCCAGCAGCGAAGCGGGAGGGACCGATACGCAGTATTTT. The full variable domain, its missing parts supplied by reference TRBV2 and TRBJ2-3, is EPEVTQTPSHQVTQMGQEVILRCVPISNHLYFYWYRQILGQKVEFLVSFYNNEISEKSEIFDDQFSVERPDGSNFTLKIRSTKLEDSAMYFCASSEAGGTDTQYFGPGTRLTVL.

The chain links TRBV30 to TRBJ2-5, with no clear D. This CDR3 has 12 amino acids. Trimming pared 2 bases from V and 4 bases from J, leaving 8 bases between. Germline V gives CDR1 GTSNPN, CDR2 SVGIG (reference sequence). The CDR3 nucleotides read TGTGCCTGGAGTTCCTGGGGAGAGACCCAGTACTTC. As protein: CAWSSWGETQYF.

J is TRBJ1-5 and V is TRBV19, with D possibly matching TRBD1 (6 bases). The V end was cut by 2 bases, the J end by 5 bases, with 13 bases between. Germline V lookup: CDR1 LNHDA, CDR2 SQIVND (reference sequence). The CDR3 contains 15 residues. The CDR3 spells CASSIMGAGDQPQHF. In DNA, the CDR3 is TGTGCCAGTAGTATAATGGGGGCAGGGGATCAGCCCCAGCATTTT.

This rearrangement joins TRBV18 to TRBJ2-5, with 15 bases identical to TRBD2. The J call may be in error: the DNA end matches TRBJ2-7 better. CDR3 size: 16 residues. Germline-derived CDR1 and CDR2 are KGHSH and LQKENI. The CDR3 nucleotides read TGTGCCAGCTCACCGGGACTAGCGGGAGGCTCCTACGAGCAGTACTTC. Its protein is CASSPGLAGGSYEQYF.

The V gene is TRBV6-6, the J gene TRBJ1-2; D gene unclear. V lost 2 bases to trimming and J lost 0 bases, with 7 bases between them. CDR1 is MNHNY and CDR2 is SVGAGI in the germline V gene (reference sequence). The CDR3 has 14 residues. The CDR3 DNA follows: TGTGCCAGCAGTTACAGGCAACCTAACTATGGCTACACCTTC. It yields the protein CASSYRQPNYGYTF.

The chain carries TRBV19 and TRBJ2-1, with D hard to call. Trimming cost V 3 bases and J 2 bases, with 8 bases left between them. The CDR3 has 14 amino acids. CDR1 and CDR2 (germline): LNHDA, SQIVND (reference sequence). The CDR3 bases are TGTGCCAGTAGTATTGGGTTAGCCTACAATGAGCAGTTCTTC. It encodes CASSIGLAYNEQFF.

CDR3 nucleotides: TGCGCCAGCAAGGCCTCGGGTTTTTCAGAGACCCAGTACTTC. Translating gives CASKASGFSETQYF. This chain connects TRBV5-1 to TRBJ2-5, with D uncertain. Germline lookup yields CDR1 SGHRS and CDR2 YFSETQ. Trimming cost V 6 bases and J 4 bases, with 16 bases left between them. The CDR3 totals 14 residues.

CDR3 sequence reads: CASSQQGNNEKLFF. DNA for the CDR3: TGTGCCAGCAGCCAACAGGGGAATAATGAAAAACTGTTTTTT. This chain uses TRBV28 with TRBJ1-4; 7 nucleotides agree with TRBD1. The CDR3 consists of 14 residues. Germline CDR1 is MDHEN and CDR2 is SYDVKM. V lost 6 bases and J lost 4; bases outside the gene matches: 5. The complete variable domain, with remaining parts taken from reference TRBV28 and TRBJ1-4, reads DVKVTQSSRYLVKRTGEKVFLECVQDMDHENMFWYRQDPGLGLRLIYFSYDVKMKEKGDIPEGYSVSREKKERFSLILESASTNQTSMYLCASSQQGNNEKLFFGSGTQLSVL.

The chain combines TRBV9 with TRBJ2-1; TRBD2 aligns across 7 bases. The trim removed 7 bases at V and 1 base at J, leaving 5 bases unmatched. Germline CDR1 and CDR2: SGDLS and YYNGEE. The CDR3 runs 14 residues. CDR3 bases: TGTGCCAGCTCGAGCGGGGAGTCCTACAATGAGCAGTTCTTC. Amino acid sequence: CASSSGESYNEQFF.

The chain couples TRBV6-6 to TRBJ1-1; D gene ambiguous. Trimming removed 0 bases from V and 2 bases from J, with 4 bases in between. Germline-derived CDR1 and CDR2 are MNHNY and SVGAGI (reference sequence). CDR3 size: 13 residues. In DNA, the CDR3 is TGTGCCAGCAGTTACTCGAGTAACACTGAAGCTTTCTTT. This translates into CASSYSSNTEAFF.

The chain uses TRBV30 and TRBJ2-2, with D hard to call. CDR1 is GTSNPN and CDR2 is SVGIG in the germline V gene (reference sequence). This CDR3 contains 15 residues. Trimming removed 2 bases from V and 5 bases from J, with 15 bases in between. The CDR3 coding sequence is TGTGCCTGGAGTCAGCTCGGTCTGTTGACCGGGGAGCTGTTTTTT. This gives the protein CAWSQLGLLTGELFF.